These 10 T cell receptor beta chains were all obtained from the same sample, sequenced in a study of long-term antiretroviral therapy in people with HIV. Version v3.0 of the immunoSEQ assay ran at survey level. Method: immunoSEQ multiplex PCR; TCRdb's copy keeps in-frame clones and lacks some. The repertoire holds tens of thousands of clones, with approximately 90% as singletons. Sequences were derived from unsorted PBMCs, sampled about 5.3 years after starting antiretroviral therapy. These receptors all come from a woman aged 40 to 49 with HIV.

J is TRBJ2-7 and V is TRBV6-5, with D perhaps matching TRBD1 (6 bases). Germline V gives CDR1 MNHEY, CDR2 SVGAGI. The CDR3 sequence is 14 residues long. The V and J ends lost 4 bases and 2 bases respectively, with 12 bases between them. Here the CDR3 DNA reads TGTGCCAGCAGTTCTTGGACAGCAACCTACGAGCAGTACTTC. It is translated as CASSSWTATYEQYF.

J is TRBJ2-7 and V is TRBV7-7; TRBD1 matches at 10 bases. The V gene's germline CDR1 is SSHAT and CDR2 FNYEAQ (reference sequence). The CDR3 sequence is 16 residues long. J gave up 2 bases and V 5 bases, and 9 bases lay outside the gene matches. CDR3 residues: CASSPIPGQGTYEQYF. The CDR3 region has the DNA TGTGCCAGCAGCCCTATCCCGGGACAGGGGACCTACGAGCAGTACTTC.

The chain is built from TRBV7-9 and TRBJ2-3; D gene ambiguous. This CDR3 is built from 15 residues. The germline CDR1 and CDR2 sequences are SEHNR and FQNEAQ (reference sequence). V was cut by 3 bases and J by 0 bases, with 10 bases left in between. As DNA, the CDR3 is TGTGCCAGCAGCTTTGGGTCTTCTAGCACAGATACGCAGTATTTT. It specifies CASSFGSSSTDTQYF.

The rearrangement links TRBV4-3 to TRBJ1-5; D is possibly TRBD1 (5 bases). V gave up 0 bases and J gave up 7 bases, with 16 bases separating them. Germline loops: CDR1 LGHNA, CDR2 YSLEER. The CDR3 contains 16 residues. DNA for the CDR3: TGCGCCAGCAGCCAAGATTCGGGACGGGGAGGACAGCCCCAGCATTTT. This encodes CASSQDSGRGGQPQHF.

CDR3 protein: CASSPTGSRVTDTQYF. The CDR3 DNA reads as TGCGCCAGCAGCCCGACAGGGTCAAGGGTCACAGATACGCAGTATTTT. The chain links TRBV5-1 to TRBJ2-3; 7 bases align to TRBD1. V trimming: 4 bases; J trimming: 2 bases; junction bases outside the gene matches: 10. The CDR3 length is 16 residues. Germline lookup yields CDR1 SGHRS and CDR2 YFSETQ.

CDR3 coding DNA: TGCGCCAGCAGCCCACGAGCGCCGGGACAGGCCTACGAGCAGTACTTC. This encodes CASSPRAPGQAYEQYF. V usage is TRBV5-1 and J usage is TRBJ2-7; TRBD1 matches 8 bases. V dropped 4 bases and J dropped 2; count of bases not matched to a gene: 11. The CDR3 runs 16 residues. Germline CDR1 and CDR2: SGHRS and YFSETQ.

The rearrangement uses TRBV6-1 and TRBJ1-1; D unclear. The CDR3 is 12 amino acids. Trimming shortened V by 7 bases and J by 1 base, and 7 bases separated the two germline ends. Germline V gives CDR1 MNHNS, CDR2 SASEGT. In nucleotides, the CDR3 is TGTGCCAGCATGGGAGGGAACACTGAAGCTTTCTTT. Translated, it gives CASMGGNTEAFF.

This clone has a handful of counts. The chain joins TRBV6-5 to TRBJ2-1; no firm D call. The CDR3 is 14 amino acids. Germline assignment: CDR1 MNHEY and CDR2 SVGAGI. V gave up 1 base and J gave up 4 bases, with 8 bases separating them. The CDR3 DNA reads TGTGCCAGCAGTTACTATTCTAGTTACAATGAGCAGTTCTTC. It codes for CASSYYSSYNEQFF.

The CDR3 DNA reads TGTGCCAGCAGTCCTCGACAGGACCGCTACGAGCAGTACTTC. This translates into CASSPRQDRYEQYF. The chain links TRBV28 to TRBJ2-7; tentative D call: TRBD1 (6 bases). The CDR3 is made up of 14 amino acids. CDR1 is MDHEN, CDR2 SYDVKM, per germline. Trimming removed 5 bases at V and 3 bases at J, with 14 bases between.

The chain employs TRBV5-6 and TRBJ1-1, with D unresolved. The CDR3 consists of 16 residues. Germline CDR1 is SGHDT and CDR2 is YYEEEE. V was cut by 2 bases and J by 1 base, with 15 bases left in between. CDR3 residues: CASSFGVSVRNTEAFF. The CDR3 bases are TGTGCCAGCAGCTTTGGCGTTTCGGTGAGGAACACTGAAGCTTTCTTT.